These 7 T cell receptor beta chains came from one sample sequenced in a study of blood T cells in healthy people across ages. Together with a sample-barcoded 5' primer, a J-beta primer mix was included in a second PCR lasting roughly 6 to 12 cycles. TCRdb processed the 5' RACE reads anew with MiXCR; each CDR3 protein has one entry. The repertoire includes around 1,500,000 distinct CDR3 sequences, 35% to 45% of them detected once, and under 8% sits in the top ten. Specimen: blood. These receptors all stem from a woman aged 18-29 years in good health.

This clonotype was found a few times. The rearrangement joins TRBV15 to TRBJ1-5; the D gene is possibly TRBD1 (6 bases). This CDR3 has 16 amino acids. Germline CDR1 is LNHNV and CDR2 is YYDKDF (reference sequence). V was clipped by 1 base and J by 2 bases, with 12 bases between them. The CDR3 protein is CATSRAGTPGNQPQHF. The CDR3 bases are TGTGCCACCAGCAGAGCCGGGACACCAGGCAATCAGCCCCAGCATTTT.

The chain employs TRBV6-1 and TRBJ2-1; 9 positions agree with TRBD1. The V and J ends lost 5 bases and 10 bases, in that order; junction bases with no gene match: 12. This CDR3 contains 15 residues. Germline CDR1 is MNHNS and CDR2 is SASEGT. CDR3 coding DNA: TGTGCCAGCAGTCAGAGAGGGGGACAGGGCGGGGAGCAGTTCTTC. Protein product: CASSQRGGQGGEQFF.

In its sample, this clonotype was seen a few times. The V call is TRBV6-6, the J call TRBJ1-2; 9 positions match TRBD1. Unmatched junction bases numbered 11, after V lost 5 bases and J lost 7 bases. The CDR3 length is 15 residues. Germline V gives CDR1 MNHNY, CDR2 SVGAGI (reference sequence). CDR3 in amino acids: CASSGTGGRMGGYTF. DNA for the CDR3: TGTGCCAGCAGTGGAACAGGGGGCAGGATGGGTGGCTACACCTTC.

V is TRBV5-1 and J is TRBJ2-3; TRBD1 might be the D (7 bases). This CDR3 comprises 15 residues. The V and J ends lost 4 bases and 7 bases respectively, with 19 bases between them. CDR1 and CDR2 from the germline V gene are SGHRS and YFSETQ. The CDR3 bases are TGCGCCAGCAGCCCGATGCCAGGGGGGCAGTATACGCAGTATTTT. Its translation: CASSPMPGGQYTQYF. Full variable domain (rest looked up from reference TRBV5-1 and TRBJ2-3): KAGVTQTPRYLIKTRGQQVTLSCSPISGHRSVSWYQQTPGQGLQFLFEYFSETQRNKGNFPGRFSGRQFSNSRSEMNVSTLELGDSALYLCASSPMPGGQYTQYFGPGTRLTVL.

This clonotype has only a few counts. The DNA for the CDR3 is TGTGCCAGCAGTCCTGGTCCCTACGAGCAGTTCTTC. It is translated as CASSPGPYEQFF. The chain is built from TRBV6-5 and TRBJ2-1; D is unclear. The V gene's germline CDR1 is MNHEY and CDR2 SVGAGI. The V and J ends lost 5 bases and 10 bases respectively, with 12 bases between them. The CDR3 runs 12 residues.

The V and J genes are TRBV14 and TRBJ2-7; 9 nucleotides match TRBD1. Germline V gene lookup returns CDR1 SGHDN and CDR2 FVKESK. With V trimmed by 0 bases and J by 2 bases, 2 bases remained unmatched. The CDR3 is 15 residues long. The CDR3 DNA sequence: TGTGCCAGCAGCCAAGAACAGGGGGCCCCCTACGAGCAGTACTTC. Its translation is CASSQEQGAPYEQYF.

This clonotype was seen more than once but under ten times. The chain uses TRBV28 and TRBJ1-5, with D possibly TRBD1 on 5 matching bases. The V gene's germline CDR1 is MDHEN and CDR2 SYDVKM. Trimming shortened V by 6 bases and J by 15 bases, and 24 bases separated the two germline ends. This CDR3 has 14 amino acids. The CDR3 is CASSLDSTNQPGHF. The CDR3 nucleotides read TGTGCCAGCAGCCTAGACAGTACTAATCAGCCCGGGCATTTT.